Shown below are 4 T cell receptor beta chains from a single sample sequenced in a study of monozygotic twins with inflammatory bowel disease. TCRdb reanalyzed the 5' RACE reads, giving one entry per CDR3 protein sequence and no DNA. Its listing shows 160,000 or so distinct CDR3 sequences. Input material: blood. Source of these receptors: a human donor with ulcerative colitis or Crohn's disease, or a healthy co-twin of an affected twin (not recorded which).

The V gene is TRBV5-1, the J gene TRBJ2-1; without DNA, the TCRdb call of TRBD1 cannot be checked. This CDR3 comprises 14 residues. Germline CDR1 and CDR2: SGHRS and YFSETQ. This chain's CDR3 is CASSSDRGNNEQFF.

This chain links TRBV12-3 or TRBV12-4 with TRBJ1-6. CDR3 size: 13 residues. CDR3 amino acids: CASSFVASTPLHF.

The gene calls are TRBV20-1 and TRBJ1-5. The CDR3 is made up of 15 amino acids. Germline CDR1 reads DFQATT; CDR2 reads SNEGSKA (reference sequence). The chain's CDR3 is CSASAVAQGNQPQHF.

V and J are TRBV7-2 and TRBJ2-1; the D call from TCRdb, TRBD2, cannot be confirmed without DNA. CDR1 is SGHTA, CDR2 FQGNSA, per germline. CDR3 length equals 14 residues. CDR3 residues: CASSLELVYNEQFF.